The clone carrying this T cell receptor beta chain occurred a few times. In the original analysis: Amplification of reference gene primers was used by the study to estimate nucleated cell counts. This table comes from immunoSEQ multiplex PCR, and its TCRdb copy is limited to in-frame clones, with some not included. The DNA was the basis for D and trimming; V, J and clone size are from that table. The sample gives some 250,000 clones, 80% to 90% of which show up once; approximately 2% is in the top ten. Deletions cut 1 base from V and 2 bases from J, with 8 bases between. Germline CDR1 is LNHDA and CDR2 is SQIVND (reference sequence). The CDR3 is 14 residues long. The data originate from a study of blood T cell repertoires in COVID-19. Study summary: Donors in the United States, Italy and Spain gave samples during acute or convalescent COVID-19.

The chain carries TRBV19 and TRBJ2-5; no firm D call. The sequenced sample consisted of PBMCs or T cells enriched from blood (not recorded which). The sequence came from a woman between 45 and 60 years old who had recovered from COVID-19. The CDR3 coding sequence is TGTGCCAGTAGTATAGGTCCGTCGCAAGAGACCCAGTACTTC. It yields the protein CASSIGPSQETQYF.